This T cell receptor (beta chain) was found in a study of T cell responses to AZD1222 COVID-19 vaccine. Points from the study as a whole: Donors were chiefly white British, with a greater number of females, and clonal diversity was perhaps underestimated.

This clone was recorded once. Its antigen is unidentified. Sequenced by immunoSEQ multiplex PCR; TCRdb stores in-frame clones only, minus some. The repertoire consists of about 160,000 clones, with over 80% occurring once and the leading ten covering around 2%. With 6 bases removed from V and 1 base from J, the gap between germline ends came to 1 base. Per germline, CDR1 SGHTA and CDR2 FQGTGA. The CDR3 length is 12 residues. The chain combines TRBV7-3 with TRBJ2-6; D not resolved. Sequenced material: peripheral blood, taken on day 0 of AZD1222 vaccination. This receptor was obtained from an adult in good health. CDR3 sequence (DNA): TGTGCCAGCAGTTCTGGGGCCAACGTCCTGACTTTC. It is translated as CASSSGANVLTF.